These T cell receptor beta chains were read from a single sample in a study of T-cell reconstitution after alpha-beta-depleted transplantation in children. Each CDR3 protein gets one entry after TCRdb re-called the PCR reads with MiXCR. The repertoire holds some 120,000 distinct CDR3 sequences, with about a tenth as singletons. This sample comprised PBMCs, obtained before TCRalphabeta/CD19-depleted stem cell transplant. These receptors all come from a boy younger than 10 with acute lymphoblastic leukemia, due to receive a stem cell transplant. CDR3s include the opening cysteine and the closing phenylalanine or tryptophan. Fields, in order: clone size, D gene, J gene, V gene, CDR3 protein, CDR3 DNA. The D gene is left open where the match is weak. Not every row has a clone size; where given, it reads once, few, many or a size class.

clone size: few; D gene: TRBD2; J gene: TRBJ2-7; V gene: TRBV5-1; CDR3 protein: CASSLPQAGNSYEQYF; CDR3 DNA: TGCGCCAGCAGCTTACCCCAAGCGGGGAACTCCTACGAGCAGTACTTC
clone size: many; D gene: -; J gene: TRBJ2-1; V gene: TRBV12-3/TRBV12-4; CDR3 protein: CASSALPQGEQFF; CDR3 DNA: TGTGCCAGCAGTGCCCTACCCCAGGGTGAGCAGTTCTTC
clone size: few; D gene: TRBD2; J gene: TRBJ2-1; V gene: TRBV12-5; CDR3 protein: CASGPSGRKHEQFF; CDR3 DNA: TGTGCTAGTGGTCCCAGCGGGAGAAAGCATGAGCAGTTCTTC
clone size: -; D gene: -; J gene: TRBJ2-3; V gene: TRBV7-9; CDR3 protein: CASSPPSHSRTDTQYF; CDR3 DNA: TGTGCCAGCAGCCCCCCCTCGCACTCCCGCACAGATACGCAGTATTTT
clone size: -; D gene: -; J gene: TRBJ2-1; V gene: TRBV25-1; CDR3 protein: CASGPPAGSSPYNEQFF; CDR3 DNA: TGTGCCAGCGGCCCCCCGGCCGGGTCCAGTCCCTACAATGAGCAGTTCTTC
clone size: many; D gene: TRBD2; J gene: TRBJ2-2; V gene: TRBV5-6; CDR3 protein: CASSPPRTSLSNTGELFF; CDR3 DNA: TGTGCCAGCAGCCCGCCCCGGACTAGCCTGTCGAACACCGGGGAGCTGTTTTTT
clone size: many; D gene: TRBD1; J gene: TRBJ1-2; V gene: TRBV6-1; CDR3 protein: CASSPDRVSGYTF; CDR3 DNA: TGTGCCAGCAGTCCAGACAGGGTATCTGGCTACACCTTC
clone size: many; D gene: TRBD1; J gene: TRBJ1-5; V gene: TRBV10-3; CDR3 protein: CAISATGNGNQPQHF; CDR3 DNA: TGTGCCATCAGTGCGACAGGGAACGGCAATCAGCCCCAGCATTTT
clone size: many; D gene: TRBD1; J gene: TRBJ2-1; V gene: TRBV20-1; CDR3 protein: CSASQPDRSYNEQFF; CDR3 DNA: TGCAGTGCTAGCCAACCGGACAGGAGCTACAATGAGCAGTTCTTC
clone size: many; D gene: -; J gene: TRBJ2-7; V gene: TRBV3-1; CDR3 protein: CASSLGRGEQYF; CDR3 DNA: TGTGCCAGCAGCCTGGGTAGGGGGGAGCAGTACTTC
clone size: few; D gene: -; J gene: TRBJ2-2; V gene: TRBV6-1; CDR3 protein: CASSRTGYDTGELFF; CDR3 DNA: TGTGCCAGCAGTCGTACAGGGTACGACACCGGGGAGCTGTTTTTT
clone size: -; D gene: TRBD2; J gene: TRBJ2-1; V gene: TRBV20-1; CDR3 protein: CSASSRGSGSYNEQFF; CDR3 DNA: TGCAGTGCTAGTTCCCGTGGTAGCGGGTCCTACAATGAGCAGTTCTTC